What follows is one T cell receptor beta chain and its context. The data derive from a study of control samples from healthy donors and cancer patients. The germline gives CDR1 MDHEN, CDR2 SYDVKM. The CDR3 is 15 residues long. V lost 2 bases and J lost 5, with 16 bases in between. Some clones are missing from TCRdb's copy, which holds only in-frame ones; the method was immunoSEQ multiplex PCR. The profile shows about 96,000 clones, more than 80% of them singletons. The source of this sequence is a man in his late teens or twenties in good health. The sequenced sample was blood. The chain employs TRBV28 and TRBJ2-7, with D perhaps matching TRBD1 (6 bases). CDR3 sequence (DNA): TGTGCCAGCAGTTTACCAGGGGACCTCTTCAACGAGCAGTACTTC. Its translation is CASSLPGDLFNEQYF.